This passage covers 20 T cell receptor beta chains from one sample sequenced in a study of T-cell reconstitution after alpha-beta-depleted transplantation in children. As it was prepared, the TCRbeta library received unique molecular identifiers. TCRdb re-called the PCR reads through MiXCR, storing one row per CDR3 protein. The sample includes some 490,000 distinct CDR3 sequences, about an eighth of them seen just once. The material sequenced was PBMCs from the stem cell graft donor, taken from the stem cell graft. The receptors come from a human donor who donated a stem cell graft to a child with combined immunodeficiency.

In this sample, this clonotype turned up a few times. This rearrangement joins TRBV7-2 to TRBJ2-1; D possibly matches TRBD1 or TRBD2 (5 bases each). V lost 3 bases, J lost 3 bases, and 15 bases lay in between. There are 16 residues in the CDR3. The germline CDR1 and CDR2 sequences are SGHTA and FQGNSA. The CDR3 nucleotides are TGTGCCAGCAGCTTTCCGGGGACCGAGGACTACAATGAGCAGTTCTTC. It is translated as CASSFPGTEDYNEQFF.

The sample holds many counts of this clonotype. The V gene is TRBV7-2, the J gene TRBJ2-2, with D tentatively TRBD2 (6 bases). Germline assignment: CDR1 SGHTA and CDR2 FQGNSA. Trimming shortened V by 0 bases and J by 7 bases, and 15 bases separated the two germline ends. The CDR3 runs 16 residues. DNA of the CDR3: TGTGCCAGCAGCTTAGCCTCGACTAGTAACTTCGGGGAGCTGTTTTTT. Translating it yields CASSLASTSNFGELFF.

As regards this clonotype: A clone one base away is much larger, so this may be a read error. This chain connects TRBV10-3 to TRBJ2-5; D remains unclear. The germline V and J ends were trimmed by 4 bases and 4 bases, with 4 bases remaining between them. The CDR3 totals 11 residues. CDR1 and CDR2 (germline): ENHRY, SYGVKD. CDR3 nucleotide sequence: TGTGCCATCAGTGCCGGAGAGACCCAGTACTTC. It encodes CAISAGETQYF.

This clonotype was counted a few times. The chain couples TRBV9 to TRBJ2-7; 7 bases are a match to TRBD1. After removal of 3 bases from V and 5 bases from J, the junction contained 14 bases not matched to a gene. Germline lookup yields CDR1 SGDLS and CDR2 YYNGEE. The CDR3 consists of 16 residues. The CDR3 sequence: CASSEDTGQLNDEQYF. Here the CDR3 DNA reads TGTGCCAGCAGCGAAGATACGGGACAGCTGAACGACGAGCAGTACTTC. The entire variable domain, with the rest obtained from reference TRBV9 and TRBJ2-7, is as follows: DSGVTQTPKHLITATGQRVTLRCSPRSGDLSVYWYQQSLDQGLQFLIQYYNGEERAKGNILERFSAQQFPDLHSELNLSSLELGDSALYFCASSEDTGQLNDEQYFGPGTRLTVT.

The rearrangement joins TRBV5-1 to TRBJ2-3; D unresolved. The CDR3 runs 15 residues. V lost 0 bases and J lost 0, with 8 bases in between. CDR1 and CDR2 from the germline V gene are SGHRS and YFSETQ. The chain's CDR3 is CASSLVLPSTDTQYF. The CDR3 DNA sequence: TGCGCCAGCAGCTTGGTCCTACCTAGCACAGATACGCAGTATTTT.

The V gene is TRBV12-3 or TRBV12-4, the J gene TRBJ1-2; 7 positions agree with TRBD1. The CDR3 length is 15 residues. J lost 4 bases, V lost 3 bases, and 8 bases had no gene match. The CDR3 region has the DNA TGTGCCAGCAGTTTCTTAGGGGGCCAAGGCTATGGCTACACCTTC. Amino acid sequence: CASSFLGGQGYGYTF.

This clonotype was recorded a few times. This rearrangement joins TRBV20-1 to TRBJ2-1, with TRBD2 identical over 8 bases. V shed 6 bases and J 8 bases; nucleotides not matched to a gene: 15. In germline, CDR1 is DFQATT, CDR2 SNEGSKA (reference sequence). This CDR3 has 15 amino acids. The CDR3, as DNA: TGCAGTGCAGAGACGGGGGGGCGAATTATCGATGAGCAGTTCTTC. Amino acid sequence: CSAETGGRIIDEQFF.

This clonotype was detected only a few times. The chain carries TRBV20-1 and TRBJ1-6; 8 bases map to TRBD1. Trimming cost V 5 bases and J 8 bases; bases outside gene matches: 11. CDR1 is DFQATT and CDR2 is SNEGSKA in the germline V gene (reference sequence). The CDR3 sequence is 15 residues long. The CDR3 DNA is TGCAGTGCTTCAGGGGGCGTTACCCCCGATTCACCCCTCCACTTT. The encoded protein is CSASGGVTPDSPLHF.

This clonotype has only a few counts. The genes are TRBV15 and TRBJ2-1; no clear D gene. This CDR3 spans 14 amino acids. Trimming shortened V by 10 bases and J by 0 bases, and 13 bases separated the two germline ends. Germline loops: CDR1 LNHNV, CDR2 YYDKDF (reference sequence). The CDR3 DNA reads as TGTGCCAGCAGAGATTCATCCTCCTACAATGAGCAGTTCTTC. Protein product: CASRDSSSYNEQFF.

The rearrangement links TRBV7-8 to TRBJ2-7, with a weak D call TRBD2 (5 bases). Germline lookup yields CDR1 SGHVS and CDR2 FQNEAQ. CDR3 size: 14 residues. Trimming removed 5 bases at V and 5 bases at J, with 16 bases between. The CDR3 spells CASSPGVSFNEQYF. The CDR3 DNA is TGTGCCAGCAGCCCCGGGGTCTCCTTCAACGAGCAGTACTTC.

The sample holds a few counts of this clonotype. The CDR3 sequence: CASSHGQGATDTQYF. DNA of the CDR3: TGCGCCAGCAGCCATGGACAGGGAGCCACAGATACGCAGTATTTT. The chain has TRBV5-1 and TRBJ2-3; 8 nucleotides line up with TRBD1. This CDR3 is built from 15 residues. CDR1 and CDR2 (germline): SGHRS, YFSETQ. The trim removed 4 bases at V and 2 bases at J, leaving 6 bases unmatched.

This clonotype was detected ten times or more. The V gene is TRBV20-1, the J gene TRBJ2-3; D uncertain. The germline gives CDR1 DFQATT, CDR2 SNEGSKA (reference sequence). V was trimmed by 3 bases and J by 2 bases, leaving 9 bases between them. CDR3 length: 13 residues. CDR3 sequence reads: CSAREFVTDTQYF. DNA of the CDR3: TGCAGTGCTAGGGAGTTTGTCACAGATACGCAGTATTTT.

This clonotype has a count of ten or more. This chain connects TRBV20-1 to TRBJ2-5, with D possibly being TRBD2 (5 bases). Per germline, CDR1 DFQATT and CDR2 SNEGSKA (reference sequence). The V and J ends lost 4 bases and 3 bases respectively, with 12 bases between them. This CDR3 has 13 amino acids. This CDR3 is CSATPPGEETQYF. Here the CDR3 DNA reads TGCAGTGCTACTCCGCCCGGGGAAGAGACCCAGTACTTC.

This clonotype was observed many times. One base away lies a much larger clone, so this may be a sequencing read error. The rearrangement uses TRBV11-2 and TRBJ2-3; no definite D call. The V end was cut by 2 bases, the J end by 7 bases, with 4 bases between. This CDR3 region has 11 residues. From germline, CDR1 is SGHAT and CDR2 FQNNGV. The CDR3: CASSLIHTQYF. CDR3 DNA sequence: TGTGCCAGCAGCTTAATCCATACGCAGTATTTT.

CDR3 region: CAGARTANYGYTF. CDR3 coding DNA: TGTGCCGGGGCGCGGACAGCTAACTATGGCTACACCTTC. The V and J genes are TRBV6-2 or TRBV6-3 and TRBJ1-2, with a weak D call TRBD1 (6 bases). Germline-derived CDR1 and CDR2 are MNHEY and SVGEGT. V was trimmed by 11 bases and J by 0 bases, leaving 13 bases between them. The CDR3 has 13 residues.

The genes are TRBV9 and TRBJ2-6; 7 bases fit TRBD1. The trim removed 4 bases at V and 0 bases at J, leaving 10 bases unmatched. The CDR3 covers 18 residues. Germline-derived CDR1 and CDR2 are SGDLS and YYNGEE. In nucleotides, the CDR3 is TGTGCCAGCAGCCAAAGAACAGGGGCGAACTCTGGGGCCAACGTCCTGACTTTC. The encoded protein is CASSQRTGANSGANVLTF. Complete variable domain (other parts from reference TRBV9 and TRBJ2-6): DSGVTQTPKHLITATGQRVTLRCSPRSGDLSVYWYQQSLDQGLQFLIQYYNGEERAKGNILERFSAQQFPDLHSELNLSSLELGDSALYFCASSQRTGANSGANVLTFGAGSRLTVL.

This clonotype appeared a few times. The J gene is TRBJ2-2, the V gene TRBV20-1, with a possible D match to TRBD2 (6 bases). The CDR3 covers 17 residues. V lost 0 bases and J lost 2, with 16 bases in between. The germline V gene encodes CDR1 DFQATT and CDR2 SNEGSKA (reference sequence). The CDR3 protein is CSARDDQLGGNTGELFF. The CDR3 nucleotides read TGCAGTGCTAGAGACGACCAGCTGGGGGGTAACACCGGGGAGCTGTTTTTT.

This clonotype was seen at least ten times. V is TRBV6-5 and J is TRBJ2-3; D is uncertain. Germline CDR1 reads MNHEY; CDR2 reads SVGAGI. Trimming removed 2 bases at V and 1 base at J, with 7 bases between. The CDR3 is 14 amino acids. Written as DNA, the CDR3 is TGTGCCAGCAGTTACGGGTTGGGCACAGATACGCAGTATTTT. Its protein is CASSYGLGTDTQYF.

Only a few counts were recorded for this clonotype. In nucleotides, the CDR3 is TGCGCCAGCAGCTTAACCGGACAGATCTATCCGAACACTGAAGCTTTCTTT. This gives the protein CASSLTGQIYPNTEAFF. This rearrangement joins TRBV5-1 to TRBJ1-1; TRBD1 is a possible D gene (6 bases). Trimming cost V 2 bases and J 1 base, with 18 bases left between them. CDR1 is SGHRS, CDR2 YFSETQ, per germline. The CDR3 loop spans 17 amino acids.

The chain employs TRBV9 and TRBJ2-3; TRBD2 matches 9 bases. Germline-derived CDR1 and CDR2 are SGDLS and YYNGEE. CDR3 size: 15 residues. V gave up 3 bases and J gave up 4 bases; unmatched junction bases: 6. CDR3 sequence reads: CASSEGTSSPDTQYF. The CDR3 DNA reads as TGTGCCAGCAGCGAGGGGACTAGCTCCCCAGATACGCAGTATTTT.